This TCR beta chain emerged from a study of CD4 T cells in relation to SARS-CoV-2 and coronaviruses. To note about this clone: Its antigen is as yet unknown.

General study findings and limits: Memory recall responses, not primary responses primed in culture, are what the assay detects.

V was clipped by 4 bases and J by 7 bases; unmatched bases: 12. This CDR3 contains 16 residues. The germline V gene encodes CDR1 SGHTA and CDR2 FQGTGA. The unexposed donors gave CD4+ T cells in 2011-2018, prior to COVID-19. Generated by immunoSEQ multiplex PCR, the TCRdb table keeps only in-frame clones and is missing some. The data hold about 68,000 clones, with approximately 93% observed a single time. The specimen sequenced was naive CD4+ T cells from PBMCs. Stated subset: naive CD4+ T cells isolated by negative enrichment. The V call is TRBV7-3, the J call TRBJ2-1, with TRBD2 matching 8 bases. The sequence derives from a human donor in good health. The CDR3 loop is CASSSRGSGAPNEQFF. Written as DNA, the CDR3 is TGTGCCAGCAGCTCTCGCGGTAGCGGGGCCCCAAATGAGCAGTTCTTC.